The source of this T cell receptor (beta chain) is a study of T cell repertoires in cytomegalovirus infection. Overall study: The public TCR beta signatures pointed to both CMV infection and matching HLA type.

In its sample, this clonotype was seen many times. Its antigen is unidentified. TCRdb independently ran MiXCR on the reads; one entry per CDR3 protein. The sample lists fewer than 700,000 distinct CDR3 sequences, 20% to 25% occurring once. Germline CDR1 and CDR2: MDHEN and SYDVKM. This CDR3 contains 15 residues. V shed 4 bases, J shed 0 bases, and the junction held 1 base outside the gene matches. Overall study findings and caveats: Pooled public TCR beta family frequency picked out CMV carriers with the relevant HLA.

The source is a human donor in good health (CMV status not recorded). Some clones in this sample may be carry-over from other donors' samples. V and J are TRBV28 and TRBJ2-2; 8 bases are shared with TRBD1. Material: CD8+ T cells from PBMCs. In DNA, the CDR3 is TGTGCCAGCAGTTGGACAGGGTCGAACACCGGGGAGCTGTTTTTT. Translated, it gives CASSWTGSNTGELFF.